This T cell receptor beta chain was sequenced during a study of blood T cell repertoires in COVID-19. Study details: The samples span acute and convalescent COVID-19 from the United States, Italy and Spain. T cells, B-cell-depleted T cells, or PBMCs provided the cDNA or gDNA that served as material.

This CDR3 has 12 amino acids. Germline V gene sequence: CDR1 GTSNPN, CDR2 SVGIG (reference sequence). The V gene lost 8 bases and the J gene lost 4 bases, with 11 bases spanning the gap. Methods used by the authors: Reference gene primer amplification gave estimated nucleated cell counts. Some clones are missing from TCRdb's copy, which holds only in-frame ones; the method was immunoSEQ multiplex PCR. Clonal size and the V and J genes are those of that table, whereas D and trimming came from the DNA. The data show about 670,000 clones, 80% to 90% seen once. The chain links TRBV30 to TRBJ1-4, with D tentatively TRBD1 (6 bases). Material for sequencing was peripheral blood. This clonotype was obtained from a woman younger than 30 with acute or convalescent COVID-19. CDR3 sequence: CASGQHNEKLFF. As DNA, the CDR3 is TGTGCCAGCGGACAGCATAATGAAAAACTGTTTTTT.